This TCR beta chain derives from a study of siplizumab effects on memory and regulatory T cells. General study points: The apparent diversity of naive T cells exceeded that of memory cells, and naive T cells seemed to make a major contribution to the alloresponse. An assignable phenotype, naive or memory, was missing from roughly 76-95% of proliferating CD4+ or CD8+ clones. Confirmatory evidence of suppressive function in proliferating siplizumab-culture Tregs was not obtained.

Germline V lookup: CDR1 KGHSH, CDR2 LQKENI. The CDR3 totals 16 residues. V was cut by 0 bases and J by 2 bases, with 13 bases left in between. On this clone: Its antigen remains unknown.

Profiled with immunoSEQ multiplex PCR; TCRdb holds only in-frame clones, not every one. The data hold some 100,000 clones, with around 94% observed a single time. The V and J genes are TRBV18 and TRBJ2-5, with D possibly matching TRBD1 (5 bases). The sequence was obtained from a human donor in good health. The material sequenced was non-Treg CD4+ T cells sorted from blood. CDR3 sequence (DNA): TGTGCCAGCTCACCACCAAACAGGCGGCTTCAAGAGACCCAGTACTTC. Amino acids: CASSPPNRRLQETQYF.